The sequence of this T cell receptor (beta chain) was determined in a study of cytomegalovirus exposure and HLA in healthy donors. Both 60 Vbeta primers and 13 Jbeta primers went into the PCR. Method: immunoSEQ multiplex PCR; TCRdb's copy keeps in-frame clones and lacks some. Here the sample spans approximately 100,000 clones, about 81% being singletons. Input material: PBMCs. This TCR was recovered from a man aged 35-49 years in good health and CMV-seronegative.

CDR3 in DNA: TGCGCCAGCAGCAACCCACAGAAGAGCTCCTACGAGCAGTACTTC. Amino acid sequence: CASSNPQKSSYEQYF. This rearrangement joins TRBV5-1 to TRBJ2-7; D call uncertain. CDR1 and CDR2 from the germline V gene are SGHRS and YFSETQ. V lost 4 bases, J lost 0 bases, and 14 bases lay in between. The CDR3 spans 15 residues. The complete variable domain, with remaining parts taken from reference TRBV5-1 and TRBJ2-7, reads KAGVTQTPRYLIKTRGQQVTLSCSPISGHRSVSWYQQTPGQGLQFLFEYFSETQRNKGNFPGRFSGRQFSNSRSEMNVSTLELGDSALYLCASSNPQKSSYEQYFGPGTRLTVT.